This TCR beta chain was found in a study of control samples from healthy donors and cancer patients. The CDR3 is made up of 12 amino acids. The V gene's germline CDR1 is ENHRY and CDR2 SYGVKD. The ends were cut back, 8 bases at V and 8 bases at J, with 13 bases in the middle. This table comes from immunoSEQ multiplex PCR, and its TCRdb copy is limited to in-frame clones, with some not included. The sample has about 130,000 clones, more than 80% seen once. This receptor was identified in a man in his forties in good health. V gene TRBV10-3 combines with J gene TRBJ2-1, with D possibly being TRBD1 (6 bases). The sequenced material came from blood. CDR3 sequence: CAILTGFDEQFF. The CDR3 bases are TGTGCCATCCTAACAGGGTTCGATGAGCAGTTCTTC.